Described below is a single TCR beta chain sequence and its context. Its antigen has not been determined. Base qualities are not provided; no much larger clone lies one nucleotide away. Thymus tissue was obtained as surgical resects removed during corrective cardiac surgery. In Finland, the donors were immunologically healthy infants who were having open corrective cardiac surgery for congenital heart defects. After being mechanically released from the tissue, thymocytes were kept at -70 degrees C in pellets of roughly 10-33 million cells. Genomic DNA was extracted from frozen cell pellets with a QIAsymphony instrument. V gives up 7 bases and J gives up 3 bases, and the segment between their germline ends measures 14 bases. CDR1 and CDR2 (WNHNN, SYGVQD) derive from the germline V gene (reference sequence). Measured from the cysteine to the phenylalanine, the CDR3 is 14 residues long. Only CDR3 DNA is held: 42 bases, read in frame from base 1.

The sample originates from a study of human thymus T cells (dated by TCRdb to the early 2020s). Looking at the study overall: TCR alpha and beta repertoires from roughly 8 infant thymus samples and four related peripheral blood samples were characterized in the study. Donor ages ranging from about 6 to 250 days were recorded, and more than 5 male and a couple of female infants were included in the cohort.

Results and caveats for the whole study, not just this receptor: Biased V and J gene segment usage appeared to be present in both thymic and peripheral blood repertoires. According to the related research, thymic TCR repertoires were highly overlapping among unrelated individuals. Thymus samples yielded on average around 810,000 unique TCRB clonotypes, compared with some 89,000 from blood samples.

Using the immunoSEQ multiplex PCR assay, the TCRB and TCRAD loci were amplified from a standardized quantity of quality-controlled genomic DNA. The V(D)J region was spanned by amplicons of a length sufficient to cover the CDR3 and to identify V and J genes. The amplicons were sequenced on an Illumina platform via the commercial immunoSEQ service. Per the authors' processing: Primer bias and sequencing errors were corrected using previously described methods, and TCRAD and TCRB definitions followed the IMGT database. immunoSEQ Analyzer 3.0 and VDJTools were used for repertoire analysis, which covered basic statistics, V/J segment usage, diversity estimates, rarefaction and pairwise overlap. Chao1, ChaoE, Efron-Thisted, Shannon and inverse Simpson indices were used to estimate diversity, which was also estimated on datasets down-sampled to the smallest sample. For repertoire overlap, CDR3 nucleotide sequence, V gene and J gene had to match strictly, and clustering was done by Jaccard-based multidimensional scaling. The table comes from immuneACCESS by way of TCRdb, which keeps in-frame sequences with V and J called. Part of the clones is missing from these tables; in studies checked, under half for an unresolved V gene and the rest for unknown reasons. Clone size and V and J calls were adopted from that table, with D and trimming inferred from the DNA. The sample table holds about 78,000 clones, of which just over 95% were seen once. The biggest ten clones account for 0.031% of the sample.

The sequence links TRBV10-1 to TRBJ2-3, with the identity of the D gene unclear. Sequenced: thymus tissue. This receptor was obtained from a boy in the first two years of life with a congenital heart defect but otherwise immunologically healthy. In nucleotides, the sequence is TGCGCCAGCAACGATCCACCTCAGACAGATACGCAGTATTTT. It codes for CASNDPPQTDTQYF.